Listed here is a single TCR beta chain. Its recognized antigen is unknown. Base qualities are not provided; no much larger clone lies one nucleotide away. Library preparation employed the immunoSEQ multiplex PCR assay. DNA from the CD4+ T cells that had been cultured and isolated underwent TCR beta CDR3 sequencing. Under the source paper's analysis protocol: Non-productive TCR sequences were removed and reads were trimmed to the CDR3 region, keeping CDR3s of at least 7 amino acids. Antigen-specific clonotypes were identified using the MANAFEST web app by comparison of expansion in peptide wells against reference cultures. To be called positive, a clone needed expansion at FDR<0.05 compared with the reference and with all other wells, an odds ratio greater than 5, and a frequency greater than 0.1% in two replicate wells. A clonotype was defined as cross-reactive if the clonotype was significantly expanded both in SARS-CoV-2 spike wells and in at least one common cold coronavirus spike condition. Levenshtein distance calculated with the stringdist R package was used to assess CDR3 similarity, and unrooted trees were constructed with ape in R 3.6.1. In TCRdb, the immuneACCESS table is reduced to in-frame sequences with V and J assigned. These tables do not hold every clone; where another copy was compared, an unresolved V gene accounts for under half, and the others remain unexplained. V and J calls and clone size are copied from that table; D and trimming were computed from the DNA. Within this sample are more than 30,000 clones, with 70% of them counted one time only. Over 3% of the sample lies in the top ten.

The CDR3 spans 14 residues, from the cysteine through the phenylalanine. Kept here is only the CDR3 DNA, which spans 42 bases and is read in frame from base 1. From the germline V gene, CDR1 is MNHEY and CDR2 is SVGAGI. Trimming removed 6 bases from V and 0 bases from J, leaving 8 bases between the germline ends. This sample is part of a study of vaccination effects on CD4 cells after COVID-19 (dated by TCRdb to about 2022). As for the study more broadly: In the ViraFEST assay, PBMC were stimulated with viral peptide pools, and TCR sequencing was then used to find antigen-specific CD4+ T cell clonotypes based on their expansion. Altogether, roughly 10 COVID-19 convalescent patients and several SARS-CoV-2-naive healthy vaccine recipients made up the full study. Each participant got two doses of an mRNA SARS-CoV-2 vaccine, either BNT162b2 or mRNA-1273. The study compared SARS-CoV-2 spike-specific CD4+ TCR repertoires before and after mRNA vaccination in COVID-19 convalescent patients and infection-naive vaccine recipients. Over 1.5 million PBMC per well were cultured with about 9 ug/ml peptides in IMDM containing roughly 5% human AB serum, about 9 IU/ml IL-2 and gentamicin. Cultures from other donors in the study were sequenced with the Oncomine TCR Beta short-read assay on an Illumina iSeq 100.

After approximately eleven days of culture, CD4+ T cells were isolated with the EasySep CD4+ T cell isolation kit. The absence of prior SARS-CoV-2 infection in healthy vaccine recipients was confirmed by negative nucleocapsid antibodies before and after vaccination. Half of the culture medium was replaced with fresh IL-2-containing medium on days 3 and 7. Unless otherwise noted, each peptide stimulation condition was cultured in triplicate wells. PBMC were separated from whole blood using Ficoll-Paque Plus gradient centrifugation and were then either cryopreserved at -140C or used fresh. The QIAamp micro DNA kit was used to extract genomic DNA from the cultured CD4+ T cells. Study-wide findings and limitations: Among healthy vaccine recipients, nearly all vaccine-induced clones were SARS-CoV-2 mono-reactive, and just 1 of 255 was cross-reactive with common cold coronaviruses. Marked clonal contraction was observed in both infection-induced and vaccine-induced clones at late post-vaccination timepoints, consistent with waning T cell responses. The study was limited by a small number of convalescent patients and lacked early post-infection timepoints.

The chain employs TRBV6-5 and TRBJ2-2; possibly the D gene is TRBD1, per 6 matching bases. Source: CD4+ T cells from PBMCs cultured without peptide, taken before COVID-19 vaccination. The sequence was collected from a human donor who received a COVID-19 vaccine. The encoded CDR3 is CASRDRANTGELFF. The DNA sequence is given as TGTGCCAGCAGGGACAGAGCGAACACCGGGGAGCTGTTTTTT.